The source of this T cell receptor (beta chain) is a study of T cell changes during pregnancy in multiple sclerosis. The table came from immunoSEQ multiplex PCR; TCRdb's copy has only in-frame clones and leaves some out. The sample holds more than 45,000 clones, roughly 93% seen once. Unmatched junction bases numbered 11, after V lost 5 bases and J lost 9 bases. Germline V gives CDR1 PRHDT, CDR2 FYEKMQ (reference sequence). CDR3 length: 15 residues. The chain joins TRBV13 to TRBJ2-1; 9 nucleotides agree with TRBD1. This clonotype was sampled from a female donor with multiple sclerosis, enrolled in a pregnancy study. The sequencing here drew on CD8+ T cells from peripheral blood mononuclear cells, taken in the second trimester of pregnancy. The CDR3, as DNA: TGTGCCAGCAGCCCCGCCGGGACAGGGTTCGGTGAGCAGTTCTTC. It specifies CASSPAGTGFGEQFF.